This T cell receptor beta chain was profiled in a study of radiation and T cells in renal cell carcinoma. Sequenced by immunoSEQ multiplex PCR; TCRdb stores in-frame clones only, minus some. In the table there are 40,000 to 45,000 clones, around four fifths of which are singletons. This clone was found once. The CDR3 runs 14 residues. Time point given: blood 4 weeks post-SBRT, at nephrectomy. Treatment of the sample: 15 Gy SBRT to primary tumor, nephrectomy 4 weeks later. Nephrectomy followed 15 Gy stereotactic body radiation by 4 weeks. The V and J genes are TRBV21-1 and TRBJ2-5; the table's D call, TRBD2, has no DNA check behind it. TRBV21-1 is listed as a pseudogene. This TCR derives from a woman aged 65 to 85 with renal cell carcinoma. The sample in question was blood, obtained from a patient whose treatment included radiotherapy and nephrectomy. The DNA for the CDR3 is TGTGCCAGCAGCAGGCGGCCCCTTAGCAAGACCCAGTACTTC. Translated: CASSRRPLSKTQYF.